The rows below give T cell receptor beta chains drawn from one sample of a study of T cell responses to AZD1222 COVID-19 vaccine. Data came from immunoSEQ multiplex PCR; TCRdb stores just in-frame clones and leaves some out. The sample carries 160,000 or so clones, over 75% recorded once. The sample in question was peripheral blood, obtained 28 days after the second AZD1222 dose. Receptor source: an adult who received the AZD1222 COVID-19 vaccine. Each CDR3 is given with its conserved first and last residue. The D gene is left open where the match is weak. The size of a clone is reported for some rows only, either as once, few or many, or as a class for expanded clones.

J gene: TRBJ2-3; V gene: TRBV19; D gene: .; clone size: .; CDR3 protein: CASSIGGSTDTQYF; CDR3 DNA: TGTGCCAGTAGTATAGGGGGGAGCACAGATACGCAGTATTTT
J gene: TRBJ1-4; V gene: TRBV7-2; D gene: .; clone size: .; CDR3 protein: CASSFAAQGALFF; CDR3 DNA: TGTGCCAGCAGCTTTGCGGCACAGGGTGCACTGTTTTTT
J gene: TRBJ2-1; V gene: TRBV10-3; D gene: TRBD2; clone size: .; CDR3 protein: CATRLALTNGEQFF; CDR3 DNA: TGTGCCACAAGACTAGCCTTGACCAACGGAGAGCAGTTCTTC
J gene: TRBJ1-4; V gene: TRBV6-5; D gene: .; clone size: .; CDR3 protein: CATSASAATNEKLFF; CDR3 DNA: TGTGCCACCTCGGCCTCGGCCGCAACTAATGAAAAACTGTTTTTT
J gene: TRBJ1-2; V gene: TRBV9; D gene: TRBD1; clone size: .; CDR3 protein: CASSTRTGTTIYGYTF; CDR3 DNA: TGTGCCAGCAGCACCCGGACAGGGACGACGATCTATGGCTACACCTTC
J gene: TRBJ1-1; V gene: TRBV30; D gene: .; clone size: .; CDR3 protein: CAWSVDTGMNTEAFF; CDR3 DNA: TGTGCCTGGAGTGTAGATACAGGCATGAACACTGAAGCTTTCTTT
J gene: TRBJ1-1; V gene: TRBV15; D gene: .; clone size: few; CDR3 protein: CATSRDQGRAFF; CDR3 DNA: TGTGCCACCAGCAGAGATCAAGGTCGAGCTTTCTTT
J gene: TRBJ1-5; V gene: TRBV6-5; D gene: .; clone size: .; CDR3 protein: CASRPWGINQPQHF; CDR3 DNA: TGTGCCAGCAGGCCGTGGGGAATCAATCAGCCCCAGCATTTT
J gene: TRBJ1-1; V gene: TRBV11-2; D gene: TRBD1; clone size: .; CDR3 protein: CASSPSYRGMNTEAFF; CDR3 DNA: TGTGCCAGCAGCCCGTCATACAGGGGTATGAACACTGAAGCTTTCTTT
J gene: TRBJ2-7; V gene: TRBV29-1; D gene: .; clone size: .; CDR3 protein: CSVEFLFGEQYF; CDR3 DNA: TGCAGCGTTGAGTTTTTGTTTGGCGAGCAGTACTTC
J gene: TRBJ1-5; V gene: TRBV30; D gene: .; clone size: .; CDR3 protein: CAWSVGRINQPQHF; CDR3 DNA: TGTGCCTGGAGTGTGGGTCGAATAAATCAGCCCCAGCATTTT
J gene: TRBJ1-2; V gene: TRBV15; D gene: TRBD1; clone size: few; CDR3 protein: CATSRDRGNGYTF; CDR3 DNA: TGTGCCACCAGCAGAGACAGGGGGAATGGCTACACCTTC
J gene: TRBJ1-6; V gene: TRBV5-5; D gene: .; clone size: .; CDR3 protein: CASSRDNAPLHF; CDR3 DNA: TGTGCCAGCAGTCGGGACAACGCACCCCTCCACTTT
J gene: TRBJ1-1; V gene: TRBV5-4; D gene: .; clone size: .; CDR3 protein: CASSSRSPGLPEAFF; CDR3 DNA: TGTGCCAGCAGCTCCAGGAGTCCGGGGCTTCCTGAAGCTTTCTTT
J gene: TRBJ2-3; V gene: TRBV4-2; D gene: TRBD1; clone size: few; CDR3 protein: CASSQEAGQGPDTQYF; CDR3 DNA: TGTGCCAGCAGCCAAGAGGCAGGACAGGGCCCAGATACGCAGTATTTT
J gene: TRBJ1-1; V gene: TRBV18; D gene: .; clone size: .; CDR3 protein: CASSPQGAGTNTEAFF; CDR3 DNA: TGTGCCAGCTCACCACAGGGTGCGGGTACGAACACTGAAGCTTTCTTT
J gene: TRBJ1-1; V gene: TRBV12-3/TRBV12-4; D gene: .; clone size: .; CDR3 protein: CASSLGENTEAFF; CDR3 DNA: TGTGCCAGCAGTTTAGGTGAGAACACTGAAGCTTTCTTT
J gene: TRBJ2-2; V gene: TRBV10-3; D gene: .; clone size: .; CDR3 protein: CAISEFDGTGELFF; CDR3 DNA: TGTGCCATCAGTGAGTTTGATGGTACCGGGGAGCTGTTTTTT
J gene: TRBJ1-5; V gene: TRBV19; D gene: .; clone size: .; CDR3 protein: CASSLGGASNQPQHF; CDR3 DNA: TGTGCCAGTAGTTTAGGGGGTGCCAGCAATCAGCCCCAGCATTTT
J gene: TRBJ2-5; V gene: TRBV29-1; D gene: .; clone size: once; CDR3 protein: CSVAVEGGGETQYF; CDR3 DNA: TGCAGCGTTGCGGTTGAAGGGGGGGGCGAGACCCAGTACTTC
J gene: TRBJ1-2; V gene: TRBV5-1; D gene: .; clone size: .; CDR3 protein: CASSFNEDYGYTF; CDR3 DNA: TGCGCCAGCAGCTTCAACGAGGACTATGGCTACACCTTC
J gene: TRBJ1-2; V gene: TRBV6-5; D gene: .; clone size: .; CDR3 protein: CASSSWGGNYGYTF; CDR3 DNA: TGTGCCAGCAGTTCCTGGGGTGGGAACTATGGCTACACCTTC
J gene: TRBJ1-2; V gene: TRBV27; D gene: .; clone size: .; CDR3 protein: CASSLSSQWNGYTF; CDR3 DNA: TGTGCCAGCAGTTTATCGAGCCAGTGGAATGGCTACACCTTC
J gene: TRBJ1-1; V gene: TRBV11-3; D gene: .; clone size: .; CDR3 protein: CASSLDPAGLIRDTEAFF; CDR3 DNA: TGTGCCAGCAGCTTAGATCCGGCAGGGCTGATTAGGGACACTGAAGCTTTCTTT
J gene: TRBJ2-7; V gene: TRBV6-5; D gene: TRBD1; clone size: .; CDR3 protein: CASRGTGLSEQYF; CDR3 DNA: TGTGCCAGCCGGGGGACAGGGCTCTCCGAGCAGTACTTC
J gene: TRBJ2-6; V gene: TRBV29-1; D gene: .; clone size: few; CDR3 protein: CSATTDVDSGANVLTF; CDR3 DNA: TGCAGCGCTACGACGGACGTAGACTCTGGGGCCAACGTCCTGACTTTC
J gene: TRBJ1-3; V gene: TRBV7-9; D gene: TRBD1; clone size: .; CDR3 protein: CASSLRTGGSGNTIYF; CDR3 DNA: TGTGCCAGCAGCTTAAGGACAGGGGGCTCTGGAAACACCATATATTTT
J gene: TRBJ2-3; V gene: TRBV2; D gene: .; clone size: .; CDR3 protein: CASSVGGSGDTQYF; CDR3 DNA: TGTGCCAGCAGTGTAGGAGGGTCCGGGGATACGCAGTATTTT
J gene: TRBJ1-2; V gene: TRBV7-9; D gene: .; clone size: once; CDR3 protein: CASSQRGGAYGYTF; CDR3 DNA: TGTGCCAGCAGCCAACGGGGGGGAGCATATGGCTACACCTTC
J gene: TRBJ1-6; V gene: TRBV6-1; D gene: .; clone size: .; CDR3 protein: CASSESSTNRHNSPLHF; CDR3 DNA: TGTGCCAGCAGTGAATCCTCTACCAACAGACATAATTCACCCCTCCACTTT
J gene: TRBJ2-7; V gene: TRBV30; D gene: TRBD1; clone size: .; CDR3 protein: CAWTYGQGWAYEQYF; CDR3 DNA: TGTGCCTGGACCTACGGACAGGGTTGGGCCTACGAGCAGTACTTC
J gene: TRBJ2-1; V gene: TRBV29-1; D gene: .; clone size: few; CDR3 protein: CSVRGGGGLSYNEQFF; CDR3 DNA: TGCAGCGTTCGAGGTGGCGGGGGCCTCTCCTACAATGAGCAGTTCTTC
J gene: TRBJ2-3; V gene: TRBV28; D gene: .; clone size: .; CDR3 protein: CASTPIGEGDTQYF; CDR3 DNA: TGTGCCAGCACCCCTATAGGGGAAGGGGATACGCAGTATTTT
J gene: TRBJ1-2; V gene: TRBV6-5; D gene: .; clone size: .; CDR3 protein: CASGEWEGGNYGYTF; CDR3 DNA: TGTGCCAGCGGGGAGTGGGAGGGAGGGAACTATGGCTACACCTTC
J gene: TRBJ1-2; V gene: TRBV4-2; D gene: .; clone size: few; CDR3 protein: CASSQAGGDNNYGYTF; CDR3 DNA: TGTGCCAGCAGCCAAGCCGGGGGCGATAATAACTATGGCTACACCTTC
J gene: TRBJ1-1; V gene: TRBV3-1/TRBV3-2; D gene: TRBD1; clone size: .; CDR3 protein: CASSQVTGGTEAFF; CDR3 DNA: TGTGCCAGCAGCCAAGTAACAGGGGGAACTGAAGCTTTCTTT
J gene: TRBJ2-5; V gene: TRBV5-5; D gene: .; clone size: .; CDR3 protein: CATRRGEETQYF; CDR3 DNA: TGTGCCACCCGACGAGGGGAAGAGACCCAGTACTTC
J gene: TRBJ1-1; V gene: TRBV11-2; D gene: .; clone size: .; CDR3 protein: CASSLARALPFF; CDR3 DNA: TGTGCCAGCAGCTTAGCCAGGGCGCTACCTTTCTTT
J gene: TRBJ1-1; V gene: TRBV7-9; D gene: .; clone size: .; CDR3 protein: CASSVKVRNTEAFF; CDR3 DNA: TGTGCCAGCAGCGTCAAAGTCAGGAACACTGAAGCTTTCTTT
J gene: TRBJ2-3; V gene: TRBV4-1; D gene: .; clone size: .; CDR3 protein: CASSWGPDTQYF; CDR3 DNA: TGCGCCAGCAGCTGGGGACCGGATACGCAGTATTTT
J gene: TRBJ2-3; V gene: TRBV12-3/TRBV12-4; D gene: .; clone size: .; CDR3 protein: CASSFVDTDTQYF; CDR3 DNA: TGTGCCAGCAGTTTCGTCGACACAGATACGCAGTATTTT
J gene: TRBJ2-2; V gene: TRBV4-2; D gene: .; clone size: .; CDR3 protein: CASSEGRVANTGELFF; CDR3 DNA: TGTGCCAGCAGCGAAGGAAGGGTCGCGAACACCGGGGAGCTGTTTTTT
J gene: TRBJ1-5; V gene: TRBV5-8; D gene: .; clone size: .; CDR3 protein: CASTTGGGNQPQHF; CDR3 DNA: TGTGCCAGCACCACGGGTGGAGGCAATCAGCCCCAGCATTTT
J gene: TRBJ1-6; V gene: TRBV19; D gene: .; clone size: .; CDR3 protein: CASGLMTNSPLHF; CDR3 DNA: TGTGCCAGTGGGTTAATGACTAATTCACCCCTCCACTTT
J gene: TRBJ1-2; V gene: TRBV5-4; D gene: .; clone size: .; CDR3 protein: CASSQEAAGANYGYTF; CDR3 DNA: TGTGCCAGCAGCCAGGAGGCGGCGGGAGCTAACTATGGCTACACCTTC
J gene: TRBJ2-1; V gene: TRBV6-2/TRBV6-3; D gene: .; clone size: .; CDR3 protein: CASSNGGPFEFF; CDR3 DNA: TGTGCCAGCAGCAACGGGGGCCCCTTCGAGTTCTTC
J gene: TRBJ2-2; V gene: TRBV10-2; D gene: .; clone size: .; CDR3 protein: CASNRAGELFF; CDR3 DNA: TGCGCCAGCAACAGGGCCGGGGAGCTGTTTTTT